The present entry profiles one T cell receptor (beta chain) with its context. Its antigen is not identified. Triplicate sorts of 300,000 cells per CD8+ subset. This sample was included in a study of CXCR3-negative and CXCR3-positive naive CD8 T cells. Whole-study findings and limits: Each naive subset displayed comparably high diversity, whereas memory CD8+ cells displayed much lower diversity. Researchers report that CXCR3-positive naive cells carry more hydrophobic TRB CDR3s than CXCR3-negative naive cells. CXCR3 expression partially decreased after cryopreservation; most assays used fresh PBMCs.

Germline CDR1 and CDR2: SQVTM and ANQGSEA. CDR3 size: 14 residues. UMI-labeled TRB cDNA libraries were prepared by 5' RACE. With the 5' RACE reads reprocessed, TCRdb shows one record per CDR3 protein and no DNA. The sample has 55,000 to 70,000 distinct CDR3 sequences. The sample was naive CXCR3+ CD8+ T cells from blood. The subset: CD45RO-CCR7+CD27+CD95- naive CD8+ T cells expressing CXCR3 (TNR3+). The chain combines TRBV29-1 with TRBJ2-3; TCRdb reports TRBD1, a call that lacks DNA to check it against. This TCR was sampled from a human donor in good health. Some clones in this sample may be carry-over from other donors' samples. This CDR3 reads CSVDRGLRTDTQYF.